The TCR beta chain described here comes from a study of control samples from healthy donors and cancer patients. The CDR3 is 11 amino acids. The V end was cut by 10 bases, the J end by 7 bases, with 10 bases between. Libraries were prepared by immunoSEQ multiplex PCR; TCRdb keeps only in-frame clonotypes and omits some of them. The repertoire has fewer than 500,000 clones, 90% of them found once; the top ten carry 5.5% to 7.5%. This receptor was obtained from a man aged 35-49 years with head and neck cancer. This chain connects TRBV12-3 or TRBV12-4 to TRBJ2-2, with no clear D. Sequenced material: PBMCs. DNA for the CDR3: TGTGCCACCCGCGTGGGCGGGGAGCTGTTTTTT. It translates to CATRVGGELFF.